These 9 T cell receptor beta chains originate from one sample sequenced in a study of T-cell reconstitution after alpha-beta-depleted transplantation in children. Preparation of the TCRbeta library involved a method that used unique molecular identifiers. A single record per CDR3 protein comes from TCRdb applying MiXCR to the PCR reads. Of more than 200,000 distinct CDR3 sequences listed, 24% are singletons. This sample comprised PBMCs, mostly from graft donor cells, obtained 360 days after TCRalphabeta/CD19-depleted stem cell transplant. Every receptor here comes from a female patient younger than 10 who had a stem cell transplant for congenital amegakaryocytic thrombocytopenia, so the T cells may come from the graft donor.

The chain uses TRBV20-1 and TRBJ2-1; the D gene could be TRBD1 or TRBD2 (5 bases each). The CDR3 totals 12 residues. CDR1 and CDR2 from the germline V gene are DFQATT and SNEGSKA (reference sequence). CDR3 coding DNA: TGCAGCCGGCCGGGACGCCTCAATGAGCAGTTCTTC. This codes for CSRPGRLNEQFF.

This clonotype appeared a few times. This chain's CDR3 is CASSTGQGGYEQYF. For the CDR3, the DNA is TGCGCCAGCAGCACGGGACAGGGTGGCTACGAGCAGTACTTC. The J gene is TRBJ2-7, the V gene TRBV5-1; 9 bases match TRBD1. With 4 bases clipped from V and 3 bases from J, the junction kept 5 bases outside the gene matches. The germline V gene has CDR1 SGHRS and CDR2 YFSETQ. This CDR3 comprises 14 residues.

In this sample, this clonotype turned up a few times. The J gene is TRBJ1-5, the V gene TRBV20-1; possible D gene TRBD1, 6 bases. The germline CDR1 and CDR2 sequences are DFQATT and SNEGSKA (reference sequence). This CDR3 region has 13 residues. V lost 5 bases and J 2 bases, leaving 10 bases between the germline ends. This CDR3 is CSAQAGGNQPQHF. The CDR3 coding sequence is TGCAGTGCTCAAGCAGGGGGCAATCAGCCCCAGCATTTT.

This clonotype was picked up many times. The gene calls are TRBV11-3 and TRBJ2-1; D remains unclear. The V end was cut by 3 bases, the J end by 4 bases, with 7 bases between. The CDR3 totals 13 residues. Germline V gene data show CDR1 as SGHNT and CDR2 as YENEEA. The CDR3 DNA reads as TGTGCCAGCAGCTTTAATAGATACAATGAGCAGTTCTTC. Its translation is CASSFNRYNEQFF.

This clonotype has only a few counts. This chain uses TRBV4-1 with TRBJ2-1; 9 nucleotides agree with TRBD2. Germline CDR1 MGHRA, CDR2 YSYEKL. The CDR3 runs 15 residues. J gave up 4 bases and V 4 bases, and 5 bases lay outside the gene matches. This chain's CDR3 is CASSPGRGGYNEQFF. The CDR3 coding sequence is TGCGCCAGCAGCCCAGGGCGGGGGGGGTACAATGAGCAGTTCTTC.

The CDR3: CSARELKLVPRTPEQYF. In nucleotides, the CDR3 is TGCAGTGCTAGAGAATTAAAGCTAGTCCCAAGGACACCCGAGCAGTACTTC. V gene TRBV20-1 combines with J gene TRBJ2-7; tentatively, D is TRBD1 (5 bases). Germline CDR1 and CDR2: DFQATT and SNEGSKA (reference sequence). The CDR3 is 17 amino acids. V lost 0 bases and J lost 6, with 24 bases in between.

The V and J genes are TRBV7-8 and TRBJ2-7; D is undetermined. The CDR3 runs to 12 residues. Germline loops: CDR1 SGHVS, CDR2 FQNEAQ. The V and J ends lost 1 base and 6 bases respectively, with 7 bases between them. CDR3 DNA: TGTGCCAGCAGCTTAGGAACAGTCGAGCAGTACTTC. It is translated as CASSLGTVEQYF. Combining the CDR3 with reference TRBV7-8 and TRBJ2-7 gives the whole variable domain GAGVSQSPRYKVAKRGQDVALRCDPISGHVSLFWYQQALGQGPEFLTYFQNEAQLDKSGLPSDRFFAERPEGSVSTLKIQRTQQEDSAVYLCASSLGTVEQYFGPGTRLTVT.

This clonotype was recorded a few times. The CDR3 here is CASSPTPGTKQFF. CDR3 nucleotides: TGTGCCAGCTCACCGACCCCCGGGACTAAGCAGTTCTTC. The chain uses TRBV18 and TRBJ2-1, with 7 bases fitting TRBD2. The trim removed 3 bases at V and 11 bases at J, leaving 7 bases unmatched. Germline-derived CDR1 and CDR2 are KGHSH and LQKENI. The CDR3 runs to 13 residues.

This chain connects TRBV7-3 to TRBJ2-3, with 10 bases identical to TRBD1. V trimming: 5 bases; J trimming: 5 bases; junction bases outside the gene matches: 1. This CDR3 comprises 13 residues. Germline V lookup: CDR1 SGHTA, CDR2 FQGTGA. The CDR3 DNA sequence: TGTGCCAGCAGCGGGACAGGGGTAGATACGCAGTATTTT. Translating gives CASSGTGVDTQYF.